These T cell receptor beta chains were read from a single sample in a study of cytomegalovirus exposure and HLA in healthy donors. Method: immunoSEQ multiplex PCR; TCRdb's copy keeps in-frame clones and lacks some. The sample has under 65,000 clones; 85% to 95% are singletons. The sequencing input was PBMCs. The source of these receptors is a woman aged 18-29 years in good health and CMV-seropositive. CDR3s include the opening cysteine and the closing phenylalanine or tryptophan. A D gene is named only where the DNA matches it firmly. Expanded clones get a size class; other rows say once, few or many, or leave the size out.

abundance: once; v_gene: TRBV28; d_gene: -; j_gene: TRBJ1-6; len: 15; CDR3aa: CASTHGTPYNSPLHF; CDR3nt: TGTGCCAGCACCCATGGGACACCTTATAATTCACCCCTCCACTTT
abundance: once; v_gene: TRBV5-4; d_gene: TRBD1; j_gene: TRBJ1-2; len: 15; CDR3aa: CASSLEGGQGRGYTF; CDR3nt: TGTGCCAGCAGCTTGGAAGGTGGACAGGGACGGGGCTACACCTTC
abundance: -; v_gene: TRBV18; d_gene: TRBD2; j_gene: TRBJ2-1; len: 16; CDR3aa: CASSPRSGLAVDEQFF; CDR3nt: TGTGCCAGCTCACCCCGGTCGGGACTAGCTGTCGATGAGCAGTTCTTC
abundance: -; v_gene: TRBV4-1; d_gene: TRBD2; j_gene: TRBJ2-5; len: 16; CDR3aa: CASSQAAGGPIETQYF; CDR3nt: TGCGCCAGCAGCCAAGCGGCGGGAGGGCCAATAGAGACCCAGTACTTC
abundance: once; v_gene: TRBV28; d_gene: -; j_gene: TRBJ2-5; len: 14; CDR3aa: CASSWRPLQETQYF; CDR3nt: TGTGCCAGCAGTTGGCGGCCGCTTCAAGAGACCCAGTACTTC
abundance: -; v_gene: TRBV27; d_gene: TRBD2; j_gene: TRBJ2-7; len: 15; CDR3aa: CASSFGGGGSYEQYF; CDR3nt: TGTGCCAGCAGTTTTGGCGGGGGGGGCTCCTACGAGCAGTACTTC
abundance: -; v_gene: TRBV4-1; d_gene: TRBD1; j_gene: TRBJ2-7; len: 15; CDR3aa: CASSQMRTGGGEQYF; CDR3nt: TGCGCCAGCAGCCAGATGAGGACAGGGGGAGGGGAGCAGTACTTC
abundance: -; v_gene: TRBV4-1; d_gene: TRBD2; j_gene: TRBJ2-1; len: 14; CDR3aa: CASGLADSYNEQFF; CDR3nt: TGCGCCAGTGGACTAGCGGACTCCTACAATGAGCAGTTCTTC
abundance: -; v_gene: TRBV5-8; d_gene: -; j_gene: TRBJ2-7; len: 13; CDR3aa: CASSFYPNYEQYF; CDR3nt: TGTGCCAGCAGCTTCTATCCCAACTACGAGCAGTACTTC
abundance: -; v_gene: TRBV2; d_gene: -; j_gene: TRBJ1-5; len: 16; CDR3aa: CASSENFDRLGQPQHF; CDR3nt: TGTGCCAGCAGTGAGAATTTCGACAGGCTCGGGCAGCCCCAGCATTTT
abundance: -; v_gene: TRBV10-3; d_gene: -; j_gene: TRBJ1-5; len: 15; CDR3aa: CAIGTTASLGRHQHF; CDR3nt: TGTGCCATCGGTACGACTGCCTCCCTTGGCCGGCACCAGCATTTT
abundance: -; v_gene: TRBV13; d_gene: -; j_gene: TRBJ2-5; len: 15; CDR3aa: CASSRTPAGAKTQYF; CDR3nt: TGTGCCAGCAGCCGAACCCCAGCAGGGGCAAAGACCCAGTACTTC
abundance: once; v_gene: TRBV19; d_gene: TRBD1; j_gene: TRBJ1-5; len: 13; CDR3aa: CASSIGQGQPQHF; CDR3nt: TGTGCCAGTAGTATCGGACAGGGCCAGCCCCAGCATTTT
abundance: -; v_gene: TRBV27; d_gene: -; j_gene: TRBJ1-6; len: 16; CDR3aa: CASSLSGSWDLTPLHF; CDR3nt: TGTGCCAGCAGTTTATCAGGGAGTTGGGATTTGACACCCCTCCACTTT
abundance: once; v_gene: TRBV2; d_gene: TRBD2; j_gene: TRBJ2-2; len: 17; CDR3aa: CASSGQTGGPGTGELFF; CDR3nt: TGTGCCAGCAGTGGGCAGACGGGAGGGCCTGGCACCGGGGAGCTGTTTTTT
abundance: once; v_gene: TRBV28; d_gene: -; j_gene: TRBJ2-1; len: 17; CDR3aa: CASSSTLGGGGYNEQFF; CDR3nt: TGTGCCAGCAGTTCTACCCTGGGGGGAGGGGGTTACAATGAGCAGTTCTTC
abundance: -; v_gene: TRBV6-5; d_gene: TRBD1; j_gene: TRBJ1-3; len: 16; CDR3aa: CASSSRDRGDGNTIYF; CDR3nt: TGTGCCAGCAGTTCCCGGGACAGGGGGGATGGAAACACCATATATTTT
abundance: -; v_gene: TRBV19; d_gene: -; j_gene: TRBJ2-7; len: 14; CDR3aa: CASSNQASSYEQYF; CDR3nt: TGTGCCAGTAGTAACCAGGCGTCCTCCTACGAGCAGTACTTC
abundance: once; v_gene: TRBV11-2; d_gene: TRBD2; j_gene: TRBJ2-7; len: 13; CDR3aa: CASTWGRGIEQYF; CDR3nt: TGTGCCAGCACCTGGGGGAGGGGCATCGAGCAGTACTTC